A selection of T cell receptor beta chains follows, all from one sample in a study of beta chain features in type 1 diabetes. Clones were read by immunoSEQ multiplex PCR, and TCRdb kept only the in-frame ones, dropping some. The top ten hold 0.023% of the sample, which has some 900,000 clones, roughly a sixth seen once. Sample: naive CD4+ T cells from blood. Every receptor here comes from a woman between 18 and 30 years old in good health. Both conserved end residues are part of each CDR3. D genes are given only for firm matches. Size is stated for part of the rows, as once, few or many counts, or as a class when the clone is expanded.

clone size	D gene	V gene	J gene	CDR3 protein	CDR3 DNA
few	NA	TRBV14	TRBJ2-7	CASSRPGTREQYF	TGTGCCAGCAGCCGACCGGGGACGAGGGAGCAGTACTTC
few	NA	TRBV5-1	TRBJ1-2	CASSFSAQYGYTF	TGCGCCAGCAGCTTTAGTGCCCAGTATGGCTACACCTTC
NA	NA	TRBV7-9	TRBJ2-5	CASSLVRFSGPRETQYF	TGTGCCAGCAGCTTAGTCCGCTTTAGCGGTCCCCGGGAGACCCAGTACTTC
NA	NA	TRBV6-5	TRBJ2-1	CASSEVARREQFF	TGTGCCAGCAGCGAGGTCGCACGGCGGGAGCAGTTCTTC
few	NA	TRBV29-1	TRBJ1-1	CSVGRGNTEAFF	TGCAGCGTTGGACGGGGGAACACTGAAGCTTTCTTT
few	TRBD2	TRBV6-5	TRBJ2-7	CASSYSLAGAYEQYF	TGTGCCAGCAGTTACTCCCTAGCGGGAGCGTACGAGCAGTACTTC
NA	TRBD2	TRBV7-8	TRBJ2-2	CASSLELAGVFGELFF	TGTGCCAGCAGCTTAGAACTAGCGGGAGTTTTCGGGGAGCTGTTTTTT
few	TRBD1	TRBV4-2	TRBJ2-7	CASSQDIQGAYEQYF	TGTGCCAGCAGCCAAGATATACAGGGGGCCTACGAGCAGTACTTC
few	NA	TRBV15	TRBJ2-7	CATRRNRASYEQYF	TGTGCCACCAGACGGAACAGGGCATCCTACGAGCAGTACTTC
few	NA	TRBV2	TRBJ1-5	CASSAGGDQPQHF	TGTGCCAGCAGTGCTGGAGGGGATCAGCCCCAGCATTTT
NA	NA	TRBV11-2	TRBJ2-7	CASSVGPEYEQYF	TGTGCCAGCAGCGTGGGCCCTGAATACGAGCAGTACTTC